These 25 T cell receptor beta chains originate from one sample sequenced in a study of blood T cell repertoires in COVID-19. The protocol was immunoSEQ multiplex PCR, while the TCRdb copy is restricted to in-frame clones and leaves out a portion. Seen here are hundreds of thousands of clones, roughly 90% observed once, and the top ten hold about 0.7%. The sample was peripheral blood. These receptors came from a human donor in a cohort sampled during active COVID-19.

V usage is TRBV2 and J usage is TRBJ2-3; 10 bases line up with TRBD2. CDR3 size: 15 residues. V shed 6 bases, J shed 0 bases, and the junction held 3 bases outside the gene matches. In germline, CDR1 is SNHLY, CDR2 FYNNEI. CDR3 sequence: CASRKTSGSTDTQYF. CDR3 bases: TGTGCCAGCAGAAAGACTAGCGGGAGCACAGATACGCAGTATTTT.

The J gene is TRBJ2-5, the V gene TRBV3-1 (or the pseudogene TRBV3-2), with 7 nucleotides matching TRBD1. Per germline, CDR1 LGHDT and CDR2 YNNKEL (reference sequence). J lost 4 bases, V lost 4 bases, and 12 bases had no gene match. This CDR3 spans 16 amino acids. The CDR3 protein is CASSPTTGSIGETQYF. The CDR3 region has the DNA TGTGCCAGCAGCCCCACGACAGGGTCGATAGGAGAGACCCAGTACTTC.

This clone is a singleton in its sample. This sequence joins TRBV7-9 and TRBJ1-2; 8 bases are a match to TRBD1. CDR3 length equals 16 residues. Germline CDR1 and CDR2: SEHNR and FQNEAQ (reference sequence). V shed 3 bases, J shed 5 bases, and the junction held 11 bases outside the gene matches. The CDR3 is CASSFPSDRAQYGYTF. CDR3 in DNA: TGTGCCAGCAGCTTCCCCTCGGACAGGGCTCAGTATGGCTACACCTTC.

The chain joins TRBV28 to TRBJ2-7, with 7 bases that match TRBD1. Germline V gene data show CDR1 as MDHEN and CDR2 as SYDVKM. Losses at the gene ends were 10 bases for V and 3 bases for J; bases not matched to a gene: 9. The CDR3 extends over 13 amino acids. Here the CDR3 DNA reads TGTGCCATTACAGGGGAGTCAAGCTACGAGCAGTACTTC. It codes for CAITGESSYEQYF. The variable domain in full, completed from reference TRBV28 and TRBJ2-7, reads DVKVTQSSRYLVKRTGEKVFLECVQDMDHENMFWYRQDPGLGLRLIYFSYDVKMKEKGDIPEGYSVSREKKERFSLILESASTNQTSMYLCAITGESSYEQYFGPGTRLTVT.

The rearrangement joins TRBV27 to TRBJ1-1, with 7 bases aligning to TRBD1. CDR1 MNHEY and CDR2 SMNVEV come from the germline V gene (reference sequence). Trimming removed 7 bases from V and 1 base from J; junction bases left unmatched: 6. CDR3 size: 14 residues. This chain's CDR3 is CASNKQGSNTEAFF. CDR3 nucleotides: TGTGCCAGCAACAAACAGGGGTCGAACACTGAAGCTTTCTTT.

This chain uses TRBV5-8 with TRBJ1-2; the D gene is possibly TRBD1 (5 bases). Trimming removed 0 bases from V and 8 bases from J, with 14 bases in between. From germline, CDR1 is SGHTS and CDR2 YDEGEE. This CDR3 spans 14 amino acids. The CDR3 coding sequence is TGTGCCAGCAGCTTGGGGGGTGCCAGGGAAGGCTACACCTTC. Translation: CASSLGGAREGYTF.

This sequence joins TRBV12-5 and TRBJ1-5, with D possibly being TRBD1 (6 bases). V lost 5 bases to trimming and J lost 1 base, with 24 bases between them. Germline CDR1 is LGHNT and CDR2 is FRNRAP. This CDR3 is 19 amino acids long. CDR3: CASGRPRGGIGVSNQPQHF. The CDR3 nucleotides are TGTGCTAGTGGTCGGCCCCGGGGGGGCATCGGAGTAAGCAATCAGCCCCAGCATTTT.

CDR3 bases: TGTGCCAGCAGCTTAGCGCTAGCTGGGCCCTCCTACGAGCAGTACTTC. It encodes CASSLALAGPSYEQYF. The chain employs TRBV7-8 and TRBJ2-7; D may be TRBD2 (5 bases). The CDR3 totals 16 residues. The germline V gene has CDR1 SGHVS and CDR2 FQNEAQ. V was pared by 0 bases and J by 0 bases, with 12 bases between.

Ten or more counts support this clone. In nucleotides, the CDR3 is TGTGCCTGGACTAGGTACATGAACACTGAAGCTTTCTTT. Translating gives CAWTRYMNTEAFF. The chain is built from TRBV30 and TRBJ1-1; D is uncertain. This CDR3 has 13 residues. Germline V gene lookup returns CDR1 GTSNPN and CDR2 SVGIG (reference sequence). Trimming cost V 4 bases and J 0 bases, with 9 bases left between them.

The chain joins TRBV30 to TRBJ1-5; TRBD1 matches at 11 bases. This CDR3 region has 15 residues. V trimming: 2 bases; J trimming: 6 bases; junction bases outside the gene matches: 6. Germline V lookup: CDR1 GTSNPN, CDR2 SVGIG (reference sequence). The CDR3 here is CAWSIRTGGGQPQHF. The CDR3 DNA reads TGTGCCTGGAGTATCCGGACAGGGGGCGGTCAGCCCCAGCATTTT.

This clone was observed once. The V and J genes are TRBV10-3 and TRBJ1-2; TRBD1 matches at 7 bases. CDR3 length: 14 residues. Germline loops: CDR1 ENHRY, CDR2 SYGVKD. J was trimmed by 5 bases and V by 4 bases; bases with no gene match: 7. CDR3 sequence reads: CAISAGGSVYGYTF. CDR3 DNA sequence: TGTGCCATCAGTGCAGGGGGATCAGTTTATGGCTACACCTTC.

The chain joins TRBV19 to TRBJ2-7; D may be TRBD2 (5 bases). The CDR3 extends over 14 amino acids. Trimming removed 4 bases from V and 9 bases from J, with 19 bases in between. Germline V gene data show CDR1 as LNHDA and CDR2 as SQIVND (reference sequence). This chain's CDR3 is CASSTREAPAGQYF. CDR3 bases: TGTGCCAGTAGTACCCGAGAGGCCCCCGCGGGGCAGTACTTC.

The chain employs TRBV5-4 and TRBJ1-3; D not resolved. V lost 3 bases to trimming and J lost 5 bases, with 6 bases between them. This CDR3 has 12 residues. The germline CDR1 and CDR2 sequences are SGHNT and YYREEE (reference sequence). The CDR3, as DNA: TGTGCCAGCAGCTCCCCTAGAAACACCATATATTTT. Translation gives CASSSPRNTIYF.

The chain has TRBV28 and TRBJ2-7; TRBD1 matches 7 bases. The CDR3 loop spans 12 amino acids. The ends lost 7 bases at V and 2 bases at J; junction bases unmatched: 2. Germline-derived CDR1 and CDR2 are MDHEN and SYDVKM. The chain's CDR3 is CASKGQPYEQYF. CDR3 in DNA: TGTGCCAGCAAGGGACAGCCCTACGAGCAGTACTTC.

In regard to this clone: An end of the junction does not agree with germline; a read error may underlie this. This chain links TRBV18 with TRBJ2-4; a weak D match, TRBD2 (6 bases). CDR1 is KGHSH, CDR2 LQKENI, per germline. The CDR3 is 13 residues long. The CDR3, as DNA: TGTGCCAGCTCACCACCGTCCAGCCGTATAGCGGACTTC. The encoded protein is CASSPPSSRIADF.

This chain uses TRBV21-1 with TRBJ1-1; the tabulated D call, TRBD1, remains unverified against the DNA. TRBV21-1 is flagged as a pseudogene. The CDR3 is 15 residues long. The CDR3 DNA reads TGTGCCAGCAGCACCCCAGGGGGCATTCACACTGAAGCTTTCTTT. Its translation is CASSTPGGIHTEAFF.

This rearrangement joins TRBV28 to TRBJ2-7, with 9 nucleotides matching TRBD2. Losses at the gene ends were 3 bases for V and 0 bases for J; bases not matched to a gene: 0. This CDR3 comprises 14 residues. Per germline, CDR1 MDHEN and CDR2 SYDVKM. CDR3 DNA sequence: TGTGCCAGCAGTTTGCGGGAGGGCTCCTACGAGCAGTACTTC. Protein product: CASSLREGSYEQYF.

CDR3: CASSYERHSYNEQFF. The CDR3 DNA sequence: TGTGCCAGCAGTTACGAGCGCCACTCCTACAATGAGCAGTTCTTC. This chain uses TRBV6-5 with TRBJ2-1; no reliable D call. V was trimmed by 2 bases and J by 0 bases, leaving 8 bases between them. CDR3 length: 15 amino acids. Germline values: CDR1 MNHEY, CDR2 SVGAGI.

The V gene is TRBV30, the J gene TRBJ1-1, with 9 bases that match TRBD1. Germline V CDR1 and CDR2: GTSNPN, SVGIG (reference sequence). The ends lost 4 bases at V and 5 bases at J; junction bases unmatched: 8. The CDR3 extends over 14 amino acids. In DNA form, the CDR3 reads TGTGCCTGGACCCGTACAGGGGGCAGGACTGAAGCTTTCTTT. Translating it yields CAWTRTGGRTEAFF.

The chain employs TRBV12-3 or TRBV12-4 and TRBJ1-5; the D is unclear. This CDR3 contains 13 residues. The V gene lost 3 bases and the J gene lost 0 bases, with 3 bases spanning the gap. The CDR3 here is CASSFHSNQPQHF. In DNA form, the CDR3 reads TGTGCCAGCAGTTTTCATAGCAATCAGCCCCAGCATTTT.

The sample holds one count of this clone. The chain links TRBV3-1 (or the pseudogene TRBV3-2) to TRBJ2-7; 8 bases are shared with TRBD1. Germline CDR1 LGHDT, CDR2 YNNKEL (reference sequence). The CDR3 is 15 residues long. J gave up 2 bases and V 4 bases, and 7 bases lay outside the gene matches. CDR3 DNA sequence: TGTGCCAGCAGCCCCGGACAGGGTAGCACCTACGAGCAGTACTTC. This encodes CASSPGQGSTYEQYF.

The rearrangement links TRBV13 to TRBJ1-1; D remains ambiguous. CDR1 PRHDT and CDR2 FYEKMQ come from the germline V gene (reference sequence). This CDR3 is built from 17 residues. The germline V and J ends were trimmed by 5 bases and 5 bases, with 24 bases remaining between them. The CDR3 bases are TGTGCCAGCAGCGTTTACCTTTTCAGGAGGAGAGGGACTGAAGCTTTCTTT. It encodes CASSVYLFRRRGTEAFF.

The rearrangement joins TRBV18 to TRBJ1-6, with 11 positions matching TRBD1. Germline CDR1 KGHSH, CDR2 LQKENI. The junction had 4 bases not matched to a gene; V was cut back by 4 bases and J by 5 bases. The CDR3 runs 16 residues. DNA for the CDR3: TGTGCCAGCTCACTGGGGACAGGGGGAAATAATTCACCCCTCCACTTT. Its protein product is CASSLGTGGNNSPLHF. Variable domain in full (rest from reference TRBV18 and TRBJ1-6): NAGVMQNPRHLVRRRGQEARLRCSPMKGHSHVYWYRQLPEEGLKFMVYLQKENIIDESGMPKERFSAEFPKEGPSILRIQQVVRGDSAAYFCASSLGTGGNNSPLHFGNGTRLTVT.

This clone has a handful of counts. The rearrangement joins TRBV30 to TRBJ1-2; D is possibly TRBD1 (6 bases). Germline V gene data show CDR1 as GTSNPN and CDR2 as SVGIG (reference sequence). Between the trimmed V and J ends, which lost 3 bases and 2 bases, there was a span of 13 bases. The CDR3 is made up of 14 amino acids. The CDR3 DNA reads as TGTGCCTGGAGCGGGGGGCCGGAGAACTATGGCTACACCTTC. Amino acid sequence: CAWSGGPENYGYTF.

The rearrangement joins TRBV27 to TRBJ1-2; 8 nucleotides match TRBD1. This CDR3 is built from 14 residues. V was clipped by 7 bases and J by 8 bases; unmatched bases: 12. Germline-derived CDR1 and CDR2 are MNHEY and SMNVEV (reference sequence). CDR3 bases: TGTGCCAGCACCTCGGACAGGGCTCGAGGGGGCTACACCTTC. It specifies CASTSDRARGGYTF.